The 31 T cell receptor beta chains below come from one sample, sequenced in a study of T cells in tumors after PD-1 blockade. TCRdb's copy holds only in-frame clones and misses some; the assay was immunoSEQ multiplex PCR. This table has around 50,000 clones, around four fifths appearing once. This sample comprised PBMCs, obtained before anti-PD-1 therapy. Source of these receptors: a human donor with advanced basal cell or squamous cell carcinoma (not recorded which).

The V gene is TRBV2, the J gene TRBJ2-1; a weak D match, TRBD1 (6 bases). The germline V gene has CDR1 SNHLY and CDR2 FYNNEI. Trimming took off 4 bases at V and 7 bases at J, with 17 bases between the two ends. The CDR3 consists of 15 residues. Here the CDR3 reads CASSVNRESRNEQFF. The CDR3, as DNA: TGTGCCAGCAGTGTTAACAGGGAATCAAGAAATGAGCAGTTCTTC.

This rearrangement joins TRBV12-3 or TRBV12-4 to TRBJ1-2; weak D call: TRBD1 (6 bases). This CDR3 has 12 residues. V was trimmed by 5 bases and J by 4 bases, leaving 8 bases between them. CDR3 bases: TGTGCCAGCAGTCTGGACAGCTATGGCTACACCTTC. This encodes CASSLDSYGYTF.

V usage is TRBV7-9 and J usage is TRBJ1-1; no reliable D call. V was cut by 5 bases and J by 13 bases, with 11 bases left in between. Germline CDR1 is SEHNR and CDR2 is FQNEAQ (reference sequence). The CDR3 contains 10 residues. The CDR3 sequence is CASSATVGFF. In DNA, the CDR3 is TGTGCCAGCAGCGCTACTGTAGGTTTCTTT.

This clone was recorded a few times. V usage is TRBV19 and J usage is TRBJ1-6, with D uncertain. The CDR3 sequence is 14 residues long. Germline V gene sequence: CDR1 LNHDA, CDR2 SQIVND (reference sequence). V gave up 2 bases and J gave up 7 bases, with 9 bases separating them. The CDR3 is CASSIFRENSPLHF. The DNA of the CDR3 is TGTGCCAGTAGTATATTCCGGGAAAATTCACCCCTCCACTTT.

This clone was recorded a few times. This chain joins TRBV29-1 and TRBJ1-5; D may be TRBD1 (5 bases). Trimming stripped 4 bases from V and 7 bases from J, with 11 bases between. This CDR3 has 12 amino acids. From germline, CDR1 is SQVTM and CDR2 ANQGSEA. CDR3 region: CSVGQMDQPQHF. The CDR3 nucleotides are TGCAGCGTTGGACAGATGGACCAGCCCCAGCATTTT.

The V gene is TRBV4-1, the J gene TRBJ2-7; weak D call: TRBD2 (6 bases). In germline, CDR1 is MGHRA, CDR2 YSYEKL. V was pared by 0 bases and J by 0 bases, with 15 bases between. The CDR3 loop spans 17 amino acids. The CDR3: CASSQDVAGGTSYEQYF. CDR3 nucleotides: TGCGCCAGCAGCCAAGATGTAGCTGGCGGGACCTCCTACGAGCAGTACTTC.

The chain combines TRBV10-1 with TRBJ2-1, with TRBD1 as a possible D gene (6 bases). Looked up from germline, CDR1 is WNHNN and CDR2 is SYGVQD (reference sequence). The CDR3 contains 15 residues. Trimming took off 4 bases at V and 7 bases at J, with 17 bases between the two ends. The CDR3 here is CASSAEQGSGNEQFF. As DNA, the CDR3 is TGCGCCAGCAGTGCCGAACAGGGCTCGGGAAATGAGCAGTTCTTC.

The chain recombines TRBV27 with TRBJ2-1; 8 nucleotides line up with TRBD2. The CDR3 contains 13 residues. Unmatched junction bases numbered 7, after V lost 8 bases and J lost 7 bases. Germline V lookup: CDR1 MNHEY, CDR2 SMNVEV (reference sequence). The CDR3 here is CASRAGVFNEQFF. CDR3 bases: TGTGCCAGCCGAGCGGGAGTGTTTAATGAGCAGTTCTTC.

A note on this clone: The same CDR3 arises from other DNA sequences in this sample as well. CDR3: CASSPPTGNYGYTF. CDR3 coding DNA: TGCGCCAGCAGCCCACCGACAGGGAACTATGGCTACACCTTC. The gene calls are TRBV5-1 and TRBJ1-2; 7 bases are shared with TRBD1. With 4 bases clipped from V and 2 bases from J, the junction kept 5 bases outside the gene matches. Germline assignment: CDR1 SGHRS and CDR2 YFSETQ. The CDR3 covers 14 residues.

This chain joins TRBV29-1 and TRBJ1-2, with D perhaps TRBD1 (5 bases). The V end lost 8 bases, the J end lost 4 bases, and 17 bases lay between the germline ends. The CDR3 length is 13 residues. CDR1 SQVTM and CDR2 ANQGSEA come from the germline V gene. CDR3 in amino acids: CSIREGTAYGYTF. In DNA form, the CDR3 reads TGCAGCATCCGAGAGGGGACGGCCTATGGCTACACCTTC.

The chain links TRBV7-9 to TRBJ2-5, with a possible D match to TRBD2 (6 bases). The CDR3 is made up of 15 amino acids. Germline V lookup: CDR1 SEHNR, CDR2 FQNEAQ (reference sequence). Trimming stripped 5 bases from V and 1 base from J, with 14 bases between. DNA for the CDR3: TGTGCCAGCAGCCATTTTAGCGGCCTCCAAGAGACCCAGTACTTC. As protein: CASSHFSGLQETQYF.

The chain is built from TRBV6-1 and TRBJ1-3; D unclear. This CDR3 has 17 residues. V lost 3 bases, J lost 0 bases, and 15 bases lay in between. Germline values: CDR1 MNHNS, CDR2 SASEGT. The CDR3 bases are TGTGCCAGCAGTGATACCAGGCTTCCGAGCTCTGGAAACACCATATATTTT. Residues: CASSDTRLPSSGNTIYF.

The genes are TRBV27 and TRBJ2-3, with D perhaps TRBD1 (7 bases). The ends were cut back, 1 base at V and 1 base at J, with 15 bases in the middle. CDR1 is MNHEY, CDR2 SMNVEV, per germline (reference sequence). The CDR3 is 17 amino acids. This chain's CDR3 is CASSLWQGGPGTDTQYF. The CDR3 DNA is TGTGCCAGCAGTTTATGGCAGGGGGGTCCAGGCACAGATACGCAGTATTTT.

This chain connects TRBV3-1 (or the pseudogene TRBV3-2) to TRBJ2-3; TRBD2 matches at 10 bases. The CDR3 spans 15 residues. The germline gives CDR1 LGHDT, CDR2 YNNKEL (reference sequence). V gave up 2 bases and J gave up 1 base; unmatched junction bases: 0. The CDR3 coding sequence is TGTGCCAGCAGCCAAACTAGCGGGGGCACAGATACGCAGTATTTT. Encoded protein: CASSQTSGGTDTQYF.

Turning to this clone: One end of the junction does not line up with germline, which may come from a read error. This chain links TRBV6-5 with TRBJ1-3; D might be TRBD1 (5 bases). The CDR3 has 14 amino acids. Germline CDR1 reads MNHEY; CDR2 reads SVGAGI. The DNA for the CDR3 is TGTGTCAGCACACGGGACCTTGAGGGAAACACCATATATTTT. Translation: CVSTRDLEGNTIYF.

The chain employs TRBV7-2 and TRBJ2-1; D is ambiguous. The germline V and J ends were trimmed by 5 bases and 9 bases, with 11 bases remaining between them. The CDR3 covers 12 residues. Germline-derived CDR1 and CDR2 are SGHTA and FQGNSA. This CDR3 is CASSTLAVEQFF. CDR3 in DNA: TGTGCCAGCAGCACCCTGGCAGTTGAGCAGTTCTTC. The whole variable domain, remainder taken from reference TRBV7-2 and TRBJ2-1, is GAGVSQSPSNKVTEKGKDVELRCDPISGHTALYWYRQSLGQGLEFLIYFQGNSAPDKSGLPSDRFSAERTGGSVSTLTIQRTQQEDSAVYLCASSTLAVEQFFGPGTRLTVL.

V and J are TRBV27 and TRBJ1-4; D perhaps matches TRBD1 (5 bases). CDR1 is MNHEY, CDR2 SMNVEV, per germline (reference sequence). V gave up 5 bases and J gave up 5 bases, with 15 bases separating them. The CDR3 loop spans 15 amino acids. Written as DNA, the CDR3 is TGTGCCAGCAGTACCCAATGGAGGGGAAATGAAAAACTGTTTTTT. Protein product: CASSTQWRGNEKLFF.

V and J are TRBV18 and TRBJ2-1, with D perhaps matching TRBD1 (5 bases). Germline loops: CDR1 KGHSH, CDR2 LQKENI. The V end lost 6 bases, the J end lost 8 bases, and 14 bases lay between the germline ends. CDR3 length: 13 residues. The CDR3 region is CASSKQVPYEQFF. The CDR3 region has the DNA TGTGCCAGCTCGAAACAGGTCCCCTATGAGCAGTTCTTC.

The chain recombines TRBV5-6 with TRBJ1-5; TRBD1 matches 8 bases. Germline V gives CDR1 SGHDT, CDR2 YYEEEE. There are 18 residues in the CDR3. With 1 base clipped from V and 1 base from J, the junction kept 10 bases outside the gene matches. DNA for the CDR3: TGTGCCAGCAGCTTGACCAGGGACAGGATTACGAGCAATCAGCCCCAGCATTTT. Amino acid sequence: CASSLTRDRITSNQPQHF.

This chain uses TRBV27 with TRBJ1-1, with 7 bases aligning to TRBD1. The junction had 5 bases not matched to a gene; V was cut back by 6 bases and J by 7 bases. This CDR3 contains 12 residues. Looked up from germline, CDR1 is MNHEY and CDR2 is SMNVEV (reference sequence). The CDR3 DNA is TGTGCCAGCAGCCTCAACAGGGGTGAAGCTTTCTTT. Translated: CASSLNRGEAFF.

The chain has TRBV27 and TRBJ1-2, with D perhaps matching TRBD1 (6 bases). The CDR3 runs to 14 residues. V was clipped by 5 bases and J by 5 bases, with 15 bases between them. The V gene's germline CDR1 is MNHEY and CDR2 SMNVEV (reference sequence). The CDR3 is CASSLRQEPYGYTF. As DNA, the CDR3 is TGTGCCAGCAGTCTACGACAGGAACCTTATGGCTACACCTTC.

Here the CDR3 DNA reads TGTGCCGCTCAGGGCAATGAGCAGTTCTTC. It specifies CAAQGNEQFF. V and J are TRBV28 and TRBJ2-1, with D tentatively TRBD1 (5 bases). Per the germline V gene, CDR1 is MDHEN and CDR2 is SYDVKM. The ends were cut back, 11 bases at V and 6 bases at J, with 8 bases in the middle. There are 10 residues in the CDR3.

This chain joins TRBV18 and TRBJ2-5, with D unresolved. The CDR3 sequence is 13 residues long. The V gene lost 2 bases and the J gene lost 5 bases, with 9 bases spanning the gap. Germline-derived CDR1 and CDR2 are KGHSH and LQKENI. CDR3 loop: CASSPGLGETQYF. The CDR3 DNA follows: TGTGCCAGCTCACCAGGGTTAGGGGAGACCCAGTACTTC.

This clone has a handful of counts. This chain connects TRBV6-1 to TRBJ1-5; possibly TRBD1 for D (6 bases). The germline gives CDR1 MNHNS, CDR2 SASEGT. V dropped 3 bases and J dropped 6 bases, with 21 bases sitting between them. This CDR3 is built from 17 residues. The CDR3 sequence: CASSDYGVGALGQPQHF. CDR3 nucleotide sequence: TGTGCCAGCAGTGACTACGGGGTGGGGGCGCTGGGTCAGCCCCAGCATTTT.

CDR3 region: CASSLLGQGLTNEQFF. The CDR3 nucleotides read TGTGCCAGCAGTTTATTGGGACAGGGGTTGACCAATGAGCAGTTCTTC. This rearrangement joins TRBV27 to TRBJ2-1; 10 bases are shared with TRBD1. Germline assignment: CDR1 MNHEY and CDR2 SMNVEV (reference sequence). V dropped 1 base and J dropped 6; count of bases not matched to a gene: 6. The CDR3 totals 16 residues.

This chain links TRBV2 with TRBJ2-4; D is ambiguous. Germline values: CDR1 SNHLY, CDR2 FYNNEI. With 4 bases removed from V and 3 bases from J, the gap between germline ends came to 16 bases. The CDR3 runs to 16 residues. The CDR3 sequence is CASSAGRVGDKNIQYF. The CDR3 bases are TGTGCCAGCAGTGCAGGAAGGGTTGGGGACAAAAACATTCAGTACTTC.

The chain couples TRBV4-1 to TRBJ2-7, with a tentative D call TRBD1 (7 bases). Trimming left V 4 bases short and J 0 bases short, with 10 bases between. This CDR3 has 14 amino acids. Per the germline V gene, CDR1 is MGHRA and CDR2 is YSYEKL. CDR3 amino acids: CASSPRDSSYEQYF. For the CDR3, the DNA is TGCGCCAGCAGCCCGCGGGACAGCTCCTACGAGCAGTACTTC.

The chain uses TRBV4-1 and TRBJ2-7, with no clear D. The V gene lost 3 bases and the J gene lost 4 bases, with 13 bases spanning the gap. This CDR3 has 14 residues. The germline V gene encodes CDR1 MGHRA and CDR2 YSYEKL. CDR3 coding DNA: TGCGCCAGCAGCCAGTTAGGAGAAAGTTACGAGCAGTACTTC. It encodes CASSQLGESYEQYF.

This chain joins TRBV6-5 and TRBJ2-3; 8 bases are a match to TRBD2. V lost 6 bases to trimming and J lost 6 bases; unmatched junction nucleotides: 2. The germline CDR1 and CDR2 sequences are MNHEY and SVGAGI. This CDR3 comprises 12 residues. The chain's CDR3 is CASSLAGDTQYF. DNA of the CDR3: TGTGCCAGCAGCTTAGCGGGGGATACGCAGTATTTT.

This clone turned up a few times. The V call is TRBV4-1, the J call TRBJ1-2; 11 positions match TRBD1. Trimming took 3 bases from V and 5 from J; bases not matched to a gene: 11. The germline gives CDR1 MGHRA, CDR2 YSYEKL. The CDR3 has 17 residues. CDR3 nucleotide sequence: TGCGCCAGCAGCCATCCCATTCGGGACAGGGGGAAGTATGGCTACACCTTC. As protein: CASSHPIRDRGKYGYTF.

This chain uses TRBV5-6 with TRBJ1-1, with D perhaps TRBD1 (6 bases). Germline CDR1 SGHDT, CDR2 YYEEEE. The CDR3 is 12 amino acids. The V end was cut by 6 bases, the J end by 4 bases, with 10 bases between. The chain's CDR3 is CASTRQATEAFF. The CDR3 DNA sequence: TGTGCCAGCACAAGACAGGCCACTGAAGCTTTCTTT. The full variable domain, its missing parts supplied by reference TRBV5-6 and TRBJ1-1, is DAGVTQSPTHLIKTRGQQVTLRCSPKSGHDTVSWYQQALGQGPQFIFQYYEEEERQRGNFPDRFSGHQFPNYSSELNVNALLLGDSALYLCASTRQATEAFFGQGTRLTVV.